Presented here are 26 T cell receptor beta chains from one specimen sequenced in a study of T cell responses to AZD1222 COVID-19 vaccine. Sequenced by immunoSEQ multiplex PCR; TCRdb stores in-frame clones only, minus some. The repertoire has around 110,000 clones, 75% to 95% of them found once; the top ten carry 6.2%. The starting material was peripheral blood, obtained 28 days after the second AZD1222 dose. These TCRs come from an adult who received the AZD1222 COVID-19 vaccine.

This clone has only one observation. The chain combines TRBV10-1 with TRBJ2-2; the match to TRBD1 covers 7 bases. The CDR3 extends over 15 amino acids. Trimming at V came to 8 bases and at J to 0 bases, leaving 6 bases not matched to a gene. CDR1 is WNHNN and CDR2 is SYGVQD in the germline V gene (reference sequence). CDR3 amino acids: CASGRDSANTGELFF. The CDR3 DNA reads TGCGCCAGCGGCCGGGACAGCGCGAACACCGGGGAGCTGTTTTTT.

This chain links TRBV12-3 or TRBV12-4 with TRBJ2-7; D perhaps matches TRBD1 (5 bases). The CDR3 is made up of 12 amino acids. Trimming removed 3 bases at V and 4 bases at J, with 7 bases between. This chain's CDR3 is CASSLTVYEQYF. Written as DNA, the CDR3 is TGTGCCAGCAGTTTGACAGTATACGAGCAGTACTTC.

The CDR3 loop is CASSQDLGTPHTEAFF. CDR3 coding DNA: TGCGCCAGCAGCCAAGATCTAGGGACTCCTCATACTGAAGCTTTCTTT. The chain employs TRBV4-1 and TRBJ1-1; a weak D match, TRBD1 (5 bases). V was cut by 0 bases and J by 5 bases, with 16 bases left in between. CDR1 is MGHRA and CDR2 is YSYEKL in the germline V gene. The CDR3 extends over 16 amino acids.

The gene calls are TRBV6-5 and TRBJ1-1, with D hard to call. Germline-derived CDR1 and CDR2 are MNHEY and SVGAGI. The CDR3 is made up of 14 amino acids. V gave up 2 bases and J gave up 1 base, with 8 bases separating them. In DNA, the CDR3 is TGTGCCAGCAGTTACGGGGTCTCGAACACTGAAGCTTTCTTT. Protein: CASSYGVSNTEAFF.

V gene TRBV6-1 combines with J gene TRBJ1-3; no clear D. This CDR3 contains 16 residues. Trimming pared 1 base from V and 0 bases from J, leaving 10 bases between. The V gene's germline CDR1 is MNHNS and CDR2 SASEGT. This CDR3 reads CASSEGKLGSGNTIYF. CDR3 coding DNA: TGTGCCAGCAGTGAAGGCAAACTGGGCTCTGGAAACACCATATATTTT.

In DNA, the CDR3 is TGTGCCAGCAGCGACAGGGGTTCGGGAAACACCATATATTTT. This translates into CASSDRGSGNTIYF. This chain uses TRBV3-1 (or the pseudogene TRBV3-2) with TRBJ1-3, with 8 bases that match TRBD1. Trimming took 5 bases from V and 4 from J; bases not matched to a gene: 4. This CDR3 is built from 14 residues. Per the germline V gene, CDR1 is LGHDT and CDR2 is YNNKEL (reference sequence).

The count of this clone is one. As DNA, the CDR3 is TGTGCTTCCAGGGGGCCGACTGAAGCTTTCTTT. This sequence encodes CASRGPTEAFF. V and J are TRBV27 and TRBJ1-1, with 8 bases identical to TRBD1. Germline-derived CDR1 and CDR2 are MNHEY and SMNVEV (reference sequence). The CDR3 is 11 amino acids.

This chain connects TRBV6-6 to TRBJ2-2, with 8 positions matching TRBD2. With 5 bases clipped from V and 5 bases from J, the junction kept 10 bases outside the gene matches. The CDR3 runs to 16 residues. Germline lookup yields CDR1 MNHNY and CDR2 SVGAGI (reference sequence). The CDR3 region is CASSLTSGERTGELFF. As DNA, the CDR3 is TGTGCCAGCAGTCTCACTAGCGGAGAAAGGACCGGGGAGCTGTTTTTT.

The CDR3 region is CASTGTGGYQPQHF. CDR3 bases: TGTGCCAGCACCGGGACAGGGGGCTATCAGCCCCAGCATTTT. The chain uses TRBV19 and TRBJ1-5; 12 bases match TRBD1. V shed 9 bases, J shed 5 bases, and the junction held 5 bases outside the gene matches. The CDR3 length is 14 residues. The germline gives CDR1 LNHDA, CDR2 SQIVND (reference sequence).

The genes are TRBV5-1 and TRBJ1-1, with a possible D match to TRBD1 (5 bases). V dropped 4 bases and J dropped 1 base, with 14 bases sitting between them. Germline CDR1 reads SGHRS; CDR2 reads YFSETQ. This CDR3 has 15 residues. The DNA of the CDR3 is TGCGCCAGCAGCCCCCCTTCGCAGGGGAACACTGAAGCTTTCTTT. Protein product: CASSPPSQGNTEAFF. The entire variable domain, with the rest obtained from reference TRBV5-1 and TRBJ1-1, is as follows: KAGVTQTPRYLIKTRGQQVTLSCSPISGHRSVSWYQQTPGQGLQFLFEYFSETQRNKGNFPGRFSGRQFSNSRSEMNVSTLELGDSALYLCASSPPSQGNTEAFFGQGTRLTVV.

The chain links TRBV15 to TRBJ2-3; the match to TRBD2 covers 12 bases. J lost 7 bases, V lost 3 bases, and 11 bases had no gene match. In germline, CDR1 is LNHNV, CDR2 YYDKDF (reference sequence). The CDR3 has 17 amino acids. Here the CDR3 reads CATSSERTSGVSNTQYF. CDR3 DNA sequence: TGTGCCACCAGCAGCGAGCGGACTAGCGGGGTATCAAATACGCAGTATTTT.

The gene calls are TRBV24-1 and TRBJ1-5, with D uncertain. V was cut by 1 base and J by 10 bases, with 7 bases left in between. The CDR3 extends over 12 amino acids. Germline-derived CDR1 and CDR2 are KGHDR and SFDVKD. The chain's CDR3 is CATSDLGIPQHF. The CDR3 region has the DNA TGTGCCACCAGTGATTTAGGCATACCCCAGCATTTT.

The chain links TRBV11-2 to TRBJ2-1; possibly TRBD2 for D (6 bases). V lost 1 base to trimming and J lost 8 bases, with 9 bases between them. The length of the CDR3 is 13 residues. Germline V gene data show CDR1 as SGHAT and CDR2 as FQNNGV. The CDR3 DNA reads TGTGCCAGCAGCTTAGGGCCGGGAGATGAGCAGTTCTTC. As protein: CASSLGPGDEQFF. The full variable domain, in which reference TRBV11-2 and TRBJ2-1 provide the parts outside the CDR3, is EAGVAQSPRYKIIEKRQSVAFWCNPISGHATLYWYQQILGQGPKLLIQFQNNGVVDDSQLPKDRFSAERLKGVDSTLKIQPAKLEDSAVYLCASSLGPGDEQFFGPGTRLTVL.

The chain couples TRBV27 to TRBJ2-7; 7 positions match TRBD1. The V and J ends lost 0 bases and 0 bases, in that order; junction bases with no gene match: 8. Germline CDR1 is MNHEY and CDR2 is SMNVEV (reference sequence). This CDR3 contains 17 residues. In nucleotides, the CDR3 is TGTGCCAGCAGTTTATCCCCCGGGACAGAAAGCTCCTACGAGCAGTACTTC. Its protein is CASSLSPGTESSYEQYF.

V is TRBV6-5 and J is TRBJ2-5; TRBD2 matches at 11 bases. The CDR3 is 14 residues long. From germline, CDR1 is MNHEY and CDR2 SVGAGI. V lost 7 bases to trimming and J lost 3 bases; unmatched junction nucleotides: 4. CDR3 sequence reads: CASTTSGGEETQYF. CDR3 in DNA: TGTGCCAGCACTACTAGCGGGGGTGAAGAGACCCAGTACTTC.

The rearrangement uses TRBV27 and TRBJ1-5; a possible D gene is TRBD1 (5 bases). Germline V gene lookup returns CDR1 MNHEY and CDR2 SMNVEV (reference sequence). The CDR3 is made up of 15 amino acids. Deletions cut 5 bases from V and 3 bases from J, with 14 bases between. CDR3 sequence (DNA): TGTGCCAGCAGTCCCCCCGGGGCATACAATCAGCCCCAGCATTTT. As protein: CASSPPGAYNQPQHF.

V is TRBV5-1 and J is TRBJ2-6; no definite D call. The CDR3 extends over 15 amino acids. V lost 4 bases, J lost 0 bases, and 8 bases lay in between. Germline values: CDR1 SGHRS, CDR2 YFSETQ. CDR3 bases: TGCGCCAGCAGCCGGGTGGTCTCTGGGGCCAACGTCCTGACTTTC. Amino acids: CASSRVVSGANVLTF. The full variable domain, its missing parts supplied by reference TRBV5-1 and TRBJ2-6, is KAGVTQTPRYLIKTRGQQVTLSCSPISGHRSVSWYQQTPGQGLQFLFEYFSETQRNKGNFPGRFSGRQFSNSRSEMNVSTLELGDSALYLCASSRVVSGANVLTFGAGSRLTVL.

The rearrangement uses TRBV3-1 (or the pseudogene TRBV3-2) and TRBJ1-3, with 8 bases that match TRBD1. V lost 1 base to trimming and J lost 7 bases; unmatched junction nucleotides: 6. This CDR3 region has 15 residues. Germline CDR1 and CDR2: LGHDT and YNNKEL (reference sequence). The CDR3 loop reads CASSQGGQGRNTIYF. The CDR3 DNA sequence: TGTGCCAGCAGCCAAGGCGGACAGGGAAGGAACACCATATATTTT.

This rearrangement joins TRBV5-1 to TRBJ1-6, with D uncertain. V gave up 1 base and J gave up 0 bases, with 29 bases separating them. CDR3 size: 23 residues. Germline V lookup: CDR1 SGHRS, CDR2 YFSETQ. CDR3 bases: TGCGCCAGCAGCTTGAGTCTACGTGGGTCCGTCTTCTCCCGGAGCTCCTATAATTCACCCCTCCACTTT. It specifies CASSLSLRGSVFSRSSYNSPLHF.

On this clone itself: The same CDR3 can be traced to other DNA sequences in this sample. V usage is TRBV11-2 and J usage is TRBJ2-5; D not certain. CDR3 size: 11 residues. V lost 5 bases to trimming and J lost 0 bases, with 1 base between them. CDR1 is SGHAT, CDR2 FQNNGV, per germline. The CDR3 nucleotides read TGTGCCAGCAGCCACCAAGAGACCCAGTACTTC. This encodes CASSHQETQYF.

V is TRBV5-4 and J is TRBJ1-2, with D hard to call. CDR3 length: 14 amino acids. V was cut by 2 bases and J by 3 bases, with 11 bases left in between. The germline V gene encodes CDR1 SGHNT and CDR2 YYREEE (reference sequence). The CDR3 nucleotides are TGTGCCAGCAGCTTCGGACGGGAAGACTATGGCTACACCTTC. Amino acids: CASSFGREDYGYTF.

Here the CDR3 DNA reads TGTGCCTGGAAAAAAGCGGGAGGGTCCTACGAGCAGTACTTC. Its translation is CAWKKAGGSYEQYF. The chain carries TRBV30 and TRBJ2-7, with 10 bases fitting TRBD2. This CDR3 spans 14 amino acids. CDR1 is GTSNPN, CDR2 SVGIG, per germline (reference sequence). V was clipped by 4 bases and J by 1 base; unmatched bases: 4.

The V call is TRBV7-2, the J call TRBJ2-3, with D possibly TRBD2 on 7 matching bases. Germline V CDR1 and CDR2: SGHTA, FQGNSA. This CDR3 contains 15 residues. Trimming removed 6 bases at V and 3 bases at J, with 16 bases between. The CDR3 DNA reads TGTGCCAGCAGAAAGGGGGAGGGTGGGACAGATACGCAGTATTTT. As protein: CASRKGEGGTDTQYF. Full variable domain (outside the CDR3, taken from reference TRBV7-2 and TRBJ2-3): GAGVSQSPSNKVTEKGKDVELRCDPISGHTALYWYRQSLGQGLEFLIYFQGNSAPDKSGLPSDRFSAERTGGSVSTLTIQRTQQEDSAVYLCASRKGEGGTDTQYFGPGTRLTVL.

Only one count was recorded for this clone. The chain joins TRBV5-1 to TRBJ1-4; the match to TRBD1 covers 7 bases. Germline CDR1 reads SGHRS; CDR2 reads YFSETQ. The V segment lost 4 bases and the J segment 5 bases; nucleotides outside the gene matches: 8. The CDR3 spans 15 residues. The CDR3 reads CASSIGDSQNEKLFF. Written as DNA, the CDR3 is TGCGCCAGCAGCATAGGGGACAGTCAAAATGAAAAACTGTTTTTT.

The V and J genes are TRBV19 and TRBJ2-7; weak D call: TRBD1 (6 bases). The CDR3 is 13 residues long. Trimming cost V 4 bases and J 2 bases, with 9 bases left between them. The germline gives CDR1 LNHDA, CDR2 SQIVND (reference sequence). The CDR3 DNA reads TGTGCCAGTAGTAGGACAGAGCCCTACGAGCAGTACTTC. Its protein is CASSRTEPYEQYF.

About this clone itself: Compared with germline, one end of the junction differs, possibly owing to a read error. The V gene is TRBV5-1, the J gene TRBJ2-2; 12 nucleotides align to TRBD2. CDR1 and CDR2 from the germline V gene are SGHRS and YFSETQ. The CDR3 is 17 amino acids. The CDR3 DNA reads as TGCGCCAGCAGCTTCACAACTAGCGGGAGGAACCCCGGGGAGCTGTTTTTT. Protein: CASSFTTSGRNPGELFF.